One sample yielded the 29 T cell receptor beta chains listed below, sequenced in a study of T-cell reconstitution after alpha-beta-depleted transplantation in children. This sample's TCRbeta library carried unique molecular identifier barcodes. TCRdb re-called the PCR reads through MiXCR, storing one row per CDR3 protein. The sample carries about 580,000 distinct CDR3 sequences, about 23% recorded once. The sequenced sample was PBMCs, mostly from graft donor cells, obtained 360 days after TCRalphabeta/CD19-depleted stem cell transplant. Receptors were obtained from a boy under three years old who had a stem cell transplant for acute myeloid leukemia, so the T cells may come from the graft donor.

The V call is TRBV11-2, the J call TRBJ2-5; 9 nucleotides line up with TRBD1. There are 15 residues in the CDR3. Germline V gives CDR1 SGHAT, CDR2 FQNNGV. J lost 4 bases, V lost 5 bases, and 8 bases had no gene match. The CDR3 DNA sequence: TGTGCCAGCAGCGCAGGACAGGGGATACGAGAGACCCAGTACTTC. It specifies CASSAGQGIRETQYF.

The chain employs TRBV15 and TRBJ2-2; 7 bases line up with TRBD1. J lost 4 bases, V lost 4 bases, and 12 bases had no gene match. This CDR3 is built from 17 residues. Germline CDR1 and CDR2: LNHNV and YYDKDF (reference sequence). CDR3 nucleotides: TGTGCCACCAGCATTTTTCCTAAGGGACAGATCACCGGGGAGCTGTTTTTT. Translating gives CATSIFPKGQITGELFF. Complete variable domain (other parts from reference TRBV15 and TRBJ2-2): DAMVIQNPRYQVTQFGKPVTLSCSQTLNHNVMYWYQQKSSQAPKLLFHYYDKDFNNEADTPDNFQSRRPNTSFCFLDIRSPGLGDTAMYLCATSIFPKGQITGELFFGEGSRLTVL.

Only a few counts were recorded for this clonotype. V is TRBV7-6 and J is TRBJ2-5, with TRBD2 identical over 12 bases. The CDR3 has 20 amino acids. J was trimmed by 0 bases and V by 3 bases; bases with no gene match: 14. Germline assignment: CDR1 SGHVS and CDR2 FNYEAQ. In DNA form, the CDR3 reads TGTGCCAGCAGCTTTACGTCCGGGACTAGCGGGCTCCCGTACCAAGAGACCCAGTACTTC. This sequence encodes CASSFTSGTSGLPYQETQYF.

The chain uses TRBV19 and TRBJ1-1; TRBD1 matches 7 bases. Germline CDR1 LNHDA, CDR2 SQIVND (reference sequence). The CDR3 length is 15 residues. V was clipped by 5 bases and J by 1 base; unmatched bases: 7. The CDR3 protein is CASSVIRDRNTEAFF. Here the CDR3 DNA reads TGTGCCAGTAGTGTCATCCGGGACAGGAACACTGAAGCTTTCTTT.

This clonotype occurred many times. The genes are TRBV13 and TRBJ2-1, with 8 positions matching TRBD1. This CDR3 has 16 amino acids. Germline loops: CDR1 PRHDT, CDR2 FYEKMQ (reference sequence). V was pared by 3 bases and J by 3 bases, with 7 bases of the junction left unmatched. The CDR3 nucleotides read TGTGCCAGCAGCTTCGAAACCGGGACAGGCTACAATGAGCAGTTCTTC. Amino acids: CASSFETGTGYNEQFF. The entire variable domain, with the rest obtained from reference TRBV13 and TRBJ2-1, is as follows: AAGVIQSPRHLIKEKRETATLKCYPIPRHDTVYWYQQGPGQDPQFLISFYEKMQSDKGSIPDRFSAQQFSDYHSELNMSSLELGDSALYFCASSFETGTGYNEQFFGPGTRLTVL.

This clonotype was picked up a small number of times. The J gene is TRBJ1-1, the V gene TRBV12-3 or TRBV12-4; a weak D match, TRBD1 (5 bases). CDR3 size: 17 residues. V shed 5 bases and J shed 1 base, with 20 bases lying between them. In DNA form, the CDR3 reads TGTGCCAGCAGTCCCTGGGGCAGGGTGGGAAAGAACACTGAAGCTTTCTTT. Protein sequence: CASSPWGRVGKNTEAFF.

This clonotype has more than one count but fewer than ten. The rearrangement joins TRBV25-1 to TRBJ1-5; maybe TRBD1 (6 bases). CDR1 and CDR2 (germline): MGHDK, SYGVNS. V was clipped by 3 bases and J by 10 bases, with 13 bases between them. The CDR3 covers 13 residues. CDR3 in amino acids: CASSDYRGGPQHF. CDR3 DNA sequence: TGTGCCAGCAGTGATTACCGGGGGGGCCCCCAGCATTTT.

V is TRBV20-1 and J is TRBJ2-1; 8 bases map to TRBD1. The germline gives CDR1 DFQATT, CDR2 SNEGSKA (reference sequence). With V trimmed by 6 bases and J by 3 bases, 7 bases remained unmatched. This CDR3 is built from 14 residues. CDR3 amino acids: CSARGQDLYNEQFF. The CDR3, as DNA: TGCAGTGCCCGGGGACAGGATCTCTACAATGAGCAGTTCTTC.

The J gene is TRBJ2-3, the V gene TRBV29-1; TRBD2 might be the D (6 bases). This CDR3 region has 17 residues. V lost 0 bases, J lost 4 bases, and 20 bases lay in between. From germline, CDR1 is SQVTM and CDR2 ANQGSEA. CDR3 residues: CSVEDLRRGWEADTQYF. CDR3 DNA: TGCAGCGTTGAAGATCTGCGGCGGGGATGGGAGGCAGATACGCAGTATTTT.

This clonotype was counted at least ten times. The chain couples TRBV27 to TRBJ2-7, with TRBD1 matching over 7 bases. The CDR3 runs 14 residues. The germline V gene encodes CDR1 MNHEY and CDR2 SMNVEV (reference sequence). V lost 5 bases, J lost 2 bases, and 6 bases stayed unmatched. The CDR3 spells CASSPWTGPYEQYF. CDR3 DNA sequence: TGTGCCAGCAGTCCATGGACAGGCCCCTACGAGCAGTACTTC.

This clonotype appeared many times. The genes are TRBV5-1 and TRBJ2-6; D not resolved. The germline gives CDR1 SGHRS, CDR2 YFSETQ. V dropped 1 base and J dropped 0 bases, with 14 bases sitting between them. This CDR3 contains 18 residues. CDR3 nucleotides: TGCGCCAGCAGCTTGATCCAGAACCAACTCTCTGGGGCCAACGTCCTGACTTTC. Its translation: CASSLIQNQLSGANVLTF.

As concerns this clonotype: Its ends do not fully match the called genes, so a read error is possible. This chain uses TRBV5-1 with TRBJ2-3; D is uncertain. Germline V gene lookup returns CDR1 SGHRS and CDR2 YFSETQ. There are 14 residues in the CDR3. CDR3 sequence: CASSLSQSTDTQYF. The CDR3 DNA reads as TGTGCCAGCAGCTTGAGCCAGTCCACAGATACGCAGTATTTT.

The genes are TRBV20-1 and TRBJ2-7, with D maybe TRBD2 (6 bases). CDR1 DFQATT and CDR2 SNEGSKA come from the germline V gene (reference sequence). This CDR3 comprises 16 residues. Trimming pared 3 bases from V and 3 bases from J, leaving 21 bases between. CDR3 in amino acids: CSASPRAGLDYYEQYF. CDR3 bases: TGCAGTGCTAGCCCTAGGGCGGGACTGGACTACTACGAGCAGTACTTC.

The V call is TRBV11-3, the J call TRBJ1-2; D possibly corresponds to TRBD1 (5 bases). This CDR3 has 17 amino acids. The germline V gene has CDR1 SGHNT and CDR2 YENEEA. V lost 3 bases and J lost 1, with 18 bases in between. In DNA, the CDR3 is TGTGCCAGCAGCTTCGGATGGGACCGGGCGATTAACTATGGCTACACCTTC. The encoded protein is CASSFGWDRAINYGYTF.

Many counts were recorded for this clonotype. V gene TRBV15 combines with J gene TRBJ2-2; D is possibly TRBD1 or TRBD2 (6 bases each). V was cut by 4 bases and J by 6 bases, with 18 bases left in between. The CDR3 runs 16 residues. The germline V gene has CDR1 LNHNV and CDR2 YYDKDF (reference sequence). In nucleotides, the CDR3 is TGTGCCACCAGCATCTTACCGAGGGGGGCAGCCGGGGAGCTGTTTTTT. Translation gives CATSILPRGAAGELFF.

The chain combines TRBV7-2 with TRBJ2-7, with TRBD2 identical over 12 bases. Germline loops: CDR1 SGHTA, CDR2 FQGNSA. J lost 0 bases, V lost 4 bases, and 1 base had no gene match. This CDR3 comprises 15 residues. The CDR3 DNA reads TGTGCCAGCAGCTGGACTAGCGGGGTCTCCTACGAGCAGTACGTC. As protein: CASSWTSGVSYEQYV.

This clonotype was recorded at least ten times. The chain uses TRBV29-1 and TRBJ2-6, with D possibly being TRBD2 (5 bases). The V end was cut by 4 bases, the J end by 0 bases, with 10 bases between. The CDR3 sequence is 15 residues long. Germline CDR1 reads SQVTM; CDR2 reads ANQGSEA. This CDR3 is CSVVGVNSGANVLTF. The CDR3 bases are TGCAGCGTTGTCGGGGTAAACTCTGGGGCCAACGTCCTGACTTTC.

Only a few counts were recorded for this clonotype. This chain connects TRBV20-1 to TRBJ2-7, with D perhaps matching TRBD1 (6 bases). CDR3 size: 14 residues. Trimming pared 0 bases from V and 4 bases from J, leaving 13 bases between. Germline V CDR1 and CDR2: DFQATT, SNEGSKA (reference sequence). CDR3: CSARDLTGPYEQYV. The CDR3 region has the DNA TGCAGTGCTAGAGATCTAACAGGGCCGTACGAGCAGTACGTC.

This chain connects TRBV6-1 to TRBJ1-3; no reliable D call. The V end was cut by 6 bases, the J end by 0 bases, with 9 bases between. CDR1 MNHNS and CDR2 SASEGT come from the germline V gene. The CDR3 contains 14 residues. The CDR3 region is CASSSYISGNTIYF. The DNA of the CDR3 is TGTGCCAGCAGCAGTTACATCTCTGGAAACACCATATATTTT.

The gene calls are TRBV20-1 and TRBJ2-1; D uncertain. There are 16 residues in the CDR3. The germline V gene has CDR1 DFQATT and CDR2 SNEGSKA (reference sequence). Trimming stripped 2 bases from V and 1 base from J, with 15 bases between. Here the CDR3 DNA reads TGCAGTGCTAGACCCGTGGAAAAAGATTCCTACAATGAGCAGTTCTTC. Amino acids: CSARPVEKDSYNEQFF.

The V call is TRBV12-3 or TRBV12-4, the J call TRBJ2-3, with D perhaps matching TRBD1 (9 bases). Trimming took 4 bases from V and 4 from J, leaving 30 bases between them. The CDR3 runs to 20 residues. The CDR3 region has the DNA TGTGCCAGCAGTTCCGGGACAGGGTATAGCGGGGCCGCCGGGGCAGATACGCAGTATTTT. Translated, it gives CASSSGTGYSGAAGADTQYF.

The V and J genes are TRBV29-1 and TRBJ2-2; D gene unclear. The CDR3 length is 12 residues. V dropped 5 bases and J dropped 7 bases, with 11 bases sitting between them. Looked up from germline, CDR1 is SQVTM and CDR2 is ANQGSEA. The CDR3 region has the DNA TGCAGCGTTTCAGCGACGTACGGGGAGCTGTTTTTT. Amino acids: CSVSATYGELFF.

This sequence joins TRBV30 and TRBJ1-5; possible D gene TRBD1, 5 bases. Trimming took 1 base from V and 3 from J, leaving 10 bases between them. Germline CDR1 reads GTSNPN; CDR2 reads SVGIG (reference sequence). CDR3 length equals 14 residues. Written as DNA, the CDR3 is TGTGCCTGGAGTGGAGGAGGGGTCAATCAGCCCCAGCATTTT. Amino acid sequence: CAWSGGGVNQPQHF. The variable domain in full, with the rest retrieved from reference TRBV30 and TRBJ1-5, is SQTIHQWPATLVQPVGSPLSLECTVEGTSNPNLYWYRQAAGRGLQLLFYSVGIGQISSEVPQNLSASRPQDRQFILSSKKLLLSDSGFYLCAWSGGGVNQPQHFGDGTRLSIL.

This clonotype was counted ten times or more. The chain has TRBV20-1 and TRBJ2-5; tentative D call: TRBD1 (6 bases). Trimming shortened V by 6 bases and J by 3 bases, and 14 bases separated the two germline ends. The length of the CDR3 is 13 residues. In germline, CDR1 is DFQATT, CDR2 SNEGSKA (reference sequence). The CDR3, as DNA: TGCAGTGCGACTTGGACAGAAGAAGAGACCCAGTACTTC. This encodes CSATWTEEETQYF.

J is TRBJ2-5 and V is TRBV9; 12 bases match TRBD2. V gave up 5 bases and J gave up 1 base; unmatched junction bases: 9. Germline CDR1 SGDLS, CDR2 YYNGEE. This CDR3 has 17 amino acids. CDR3 protein: CASSRLAGESTQETQYF. CDR3 in DNA: TGTGCCAGCAGTCGACTAGCGGGGGAATCTACCCAAGAGACCCAGTACTTC. The full variable domain, rest sourced from reference TRBV9 and TRBJ2-5, is DSGVTQTPKHLITATGQRVTLRCSPRSGDLSVYWYQQSLDQGLQFLIQYYNGEERAKGNILERFSAQQFPDLHSELNLSSLELGDSALYFCASSRLAGESTQETQYFGPGTRLLVL.

The CDR3 loop reads CATSGGSRELFF. The DNA for the CDR3 is TGTGCCACCTCTGGCGGAAGCCGGGAGCTGTTTTTT. The chain links TRBV15 to TRBJ2-2; D not certain. V gave up 8 bases and J gave up 9 bases, with 13 bases separating them. The CDR3 runs 12 residues. Germline CDR1 LNHNV, CDR2 YYDKDF (reference sequence).

The chain links TRBV20-1 to TRBJ1-2; D may be TRBD1 (6 bases). V was trimmed by 3 bases and J by 7 bases, leaving 15 bases between them. This CDR3 has 13 residues. Germline assignment: CDR1 DFQATT and CDR2 SNEGSKA (reference sequence). The DNA of the CDR3 is TGCAGTGCTAGCCCAACTGGGGGCCCTGGCTACACCTTC. Its translation: CSASPTGGPGYTF.

V is TRBV11-2 and J is TRBJ2-5, with 7 bases that match TRBD2. V gave up 3 bases and J gave up 4 bases; unmatched junction bases: 5. There are 14 residues in the CDR3. Per germline, CDR1 SGHAT and CDR2 FQNNGV. The CDR3 region is CASSFSGGTETQYF. The CDR3 DNA reads as TGTGCCAGCAGCTTCTCCGGGGGGACAGAGACCCAGTACTTC.

With respect to this clonotype: The conserved phenylalanine or tryptophan normally closing the CDR3 is absent here, so this likely arose from a read error. This chain links TRBV20-1 with TRBJ1-1; D gene uncertain. Trimming stripped 3 bases from V and 3 bases from J, with 5 bases between. There are 11 residues in the CDR3. Germline loops: CDR1 DFQATT, CDR2 SNEGSKA (reference sequence). The CDR3 DNA is TGCAGTGCTAGTCAGGACACTGAAGCTTTCTGT. It codes for CSASQDTEAFC.